The next 23 T cell receptor beta chains were all read from a single sample in a study of shared T cell receptors in the human thymus. Profiled with immunoSEQ multiplex PCR; TCRdb holds only in-frame clones, not every one. The sample includes about 660,000 clones, around 87% seen only once; the top ten take approximately 0.011%. These data were likewise used in another study, on human thymus T cells.

The source material was thymocytes. The origin of the receptors is a boy younger than two with a congenital heart defect.

The chain joins TRBV2 to TRBJ1-1, with 10 bases lining up with TRBD1. This CDR3 is built from 15 residues. In germline, CDR1 is SNHLY, CDR2 FYNNEI. After removal of 5 bases from V and 7 bases from J, the junction contained 10 bases not matched to a gene. DNA of the CDR3: TGTGCCAGCAGTCCCGGACAGGGGGGGGTCGGTGAAGCTTTCTTT. Its translation is CASSPGQGGVGEAFF.

This chain uses TRBV10-3 with TRBJ1-1, with D tentatively TRBD1 (6 bases). The CDR3 has 15 residues. V lost 3 bases and J lost 0, with 11 bases in between. CDR1 is ENHRY, CDR2 SYGVKD, per germline. For the CDR3, the DNA is TGTGCCATCAGTGATACAGGGAGCATGAACACTGAAGCTTTCTTT. It specifies CAISDTGSMNTEAFF.

V is TRBV7-9 and J is TRBJ2-2, with 13 positions matching TRBD2. V shed 1 base and J 6 bases; nucleotides not matched to a gene: 11. This CDR3 comprises 19 residues. Per germline, CDR1 SEHNR and CDR2 FQNEAQ (reference sequence). The DNA of the CDR3 is TGTGCCAGCAGCTTAGAACTGATGACTAGCGGGAGGCGGGCCGGGGAGCTGTTTTTT. Translation: CASSLELMTSGRRAGELFF.

The genes are TRBV5-8 and TRBJ1-1; D unclear. Germline loops: CDR1 SGHTS, CDR2 YDEGEE. This CDR3 spans 14 amino acids. The V end lost 0 bases, the J end lost 1 base, and 7 bases lay between the germline ends. CDR3 sequence reads: CASSLAHRNTEAFF. The CDR3 coding sequence is TGTGCCAGCAGCTTGGCGCACAGGAACACTGAAGCTTTCTTT.

This chain connects TRBV7-2 to TRBJ2-7; 9 bases are a match to TRBD1. This CDR3 is built from 17 residues. J was trimmed by 5 bases and V by 4 bases; bases with no gene match: 15. The germline V gene encodes CDR1 SGHTA and CDR2 FQGNSA. The CDR3 nucleotides are TGTGCCAGCAGCTCCGATCCCCTGGACAGGGGAGGCCACGAGCAGTACTTC. Amino acids: CASSSDPLDRGGHEQYF.

The CDR3 sequence: CSVRGGAEAFF. The CDR3 DNA is TGCAGCGTTAGGGGCGGGGCTGAAGCTTTCTTT. The chain uses TRBV29-1 and TRBJ1-1; D is possibly TRBD1 (5 bases). Germline V gives CDR1 SQVTM, CDR2 ANQGSEA. Trimming removed 5 bases from V and 6 bases from J, with 10 bases in between. This CDR3 is built from 11 residues.

This clone was seen just once. This rearrangement joins TRBV7-6 to TRBJ2-7, with 9 positions matching TRBD1. CDR3 size: 17 residues. Trimming cost V 1 base and J 5 bases; bases outside gene matches: 12. Germline CDR1 is SGHVS and CDR2 is FNYEAQ. The CDR3 DNA reads as TGTGCCAGCAGCTTAGTGGGAGGACAGGGGAGAATCCACGAGCAGTACTTC. The encoded protein is CASSLVGGQGRIHEQYF.

The V gene is TRBV28, the J gene TRBJ1-2, with 10 nucleotides matching TRBD1. Unmatched junction bases numbered 5, after V lost 6 bases and J lost 4 bases. CDR3 length: 14 amino acids. Germline assignment: CDR1 MDHEN and CDR2 SYDVKM. This chain's CDR3 is CASSRDRGSYGYTF. The CDR3 nucleotides read TGTGCCAGCAGCCGGGACAGGGGATCCTATGGCTACACCTTC.

This clone was seen just once. The chain has TRBV18 and TRBJ2-3; D gene unclear. Trimming took 5 bases from V and 2 from J, leaving 5 bases between them. The germline gives CDR1 KGHSH, CDR2 LQKENI. The CDR3 covers 12 residues. CDR3 DNA sequence: TGTGCCAGCTCAAACTCCACAGATACGCAGTATTTT. Amino acid sequence: CASSNSTDTQYF.

The CDR3 loop is CASSQGTSRGAFF. CDR3 nucleotide sequence: TGTGCCAGCAGCCAAGGTACCTCCCGCGGAGCTTTCTTT. The chain joins TRBV4-2 to TRBJ1-1; no reliable D call. This CDR3 has 13 residues. CDR1 is LGHNA, CDR2 YNFKEQ, per germline. V lost 1 base and J 10 bases, leaving 13 bases between the germline ends.

This chain links TRBV5-1 with TRBJ2-2, with TRBD1 matching 7 bases. This CDR3 comprises 15 residues. Germline CDR1 SGHRS, CDR2 YFSETQ. The trim removed 2 bases at V and 2 bases at J, leaving 3 bases unmatched. The CDR3 reads CASSFGQANTGELFF. In DNA, the CDR3 is TGCGCCAGCAGCTTCGGACAGGCTAACACCGGGGAGCTGTTTTTT. Full variable domain (rest looked up from reference TRBV5-1 and TRBJ2-2): KAGVTQTPRYLIKTRGQQVTLSCSPISGHRSVSWYQQTPGQGLQFLFEYFSETQRNKGNFPGRFSGRQFSNSRSEMNVSTLELGDSALYLCASSFGQANTGELFFGEGSRLTVL.

This clone was counted a single time. The rearrangement links TRBV15 to TRBJ2-3; the match to TRBD1 covers 12 bases. Germline values: CDR1 LNHNV, CDR2 YYDKDF (reference sequence). V lost 1 base, J lost 4 bases, and 6 bases stayed unmatched. The CDR3 loop spans 17 amino acids. CDR3 sequence: CATSRGDRGLSADTQYF. The CDR3 nucleotides are TGTGCCACCAGCAGAGGGGACAGGGGGCTGTCTGCAGATACGCAGTATTTT.

The chain recombines TRBV7-8 with TRBJ1-1, with a weak D call TRBD1 (5 bases). Germline CDR1 SGHVS, CDR2 FQNEAQ. Trimming pared 5 bases from V and 3 bases from J, leaving 22 bases between. The CDR3 has 17 residues. The CDR3 DNA follows: TGTGCCAGCAGCCAGAACCGGGGGTTGAAGTTGGACACTGAAGCTTTCTTT. This codes for CASSQNRGLKLDTEAFF.

This CDR3 reads CASSQDSTPASRSYEQYF. CDR3 DNA sequence: TGCGCCAGCAGCCAAGACAGCACCCCCGCATCGCGGTCCTACGAGCAGTACTTC. The chain combines TRBV4-1 with TRBJ2-7; no firm D call. The CDR3 has 18 residues. Germline V gene lookup returns CDR1 MGHRA and CDR2 YSYEKL. V lost 0 bases to trimming and J lost 1 base, with 19 bases between them.

The rearrangement uses TRBV4-2 and TRBJ2-7; possibly TRBD1 for D (6 bases). CDR3 length equals 14 residues. The germline V gene encodes CDR1 LGHNA and CDR2 YNFKEQ. Trimming removed 1 base at V and 6 bases at J, with 13 bases between. CDR3 amino acids: CASSQGGPRSEQYF. DNA of the CDR3: TGTGCCAGCAGCCAAGGGGGGCCCCGGAGCGAGCAGTACTTC.

The gene calls are TRBV30 and TRBJ1-4; TRBD1 matches 8 bases. V lost 1 base to trimming and J lost 6 bases; unmatched junction nucleotides: 7. This CDR3 spans 15 amino acids. CDR1 and CDR2 (germline): GTSNPN, SVGIG (reference sequence). CDR3 bases: TGTGCCTGGAGTGCCCCGACAGGGGAGGATGAAAAACTGTTTTTT. Protein product: CAWSAPTGEDEKLFF.

V gene TRBV19 combines with J gene TRBJ1-2; unclear D gene. CDR1 is LNHDA and CDR2 is SQIVND in the germline V gene (reference sequence). V lost 5 bases and J lost 3, with 19 bases in between. This CDR3 contains 16 residues. This CDR3 reads CASSSNGPGFDYGYTF. The CDR3 nucleotides read TGTGCCAGTAGTTCCAATGGACCGGGGTTCGACTATGGCTACACCTTC.

V usage is TRBV9 and J usage is TRBJ2-2; TRBD2 might be the D (6 bases). Trimming stripped 7 bases from V and 0 bases from J, with 22 bases between. The CDR3 runs to 18 residues. Germline CDR1 and CDR2: SGDLS and YYNGEE. CDR3 amino acids: CASGKTRPVGANTGELFF. CDR3 in DNA: TGTGCCAGCGGTAAGACTAGGCCCGTCGGGGCGAACACCGGGGAGCTGTTTTTT.

The chain joins TRBV15 to TRBJ2-1; the match to TRBD2 covers 7 bases. Germline V gene sequence: CDR1 LNHNV, CDR2 YYDKDF (reference sequence). The V and J ends lost 1 base and 5 bases, in that order; junction bases with no gene match: 2. The CDR3 has 14 residues. CDR3 DNA: TGTGCCACCAGCAGAGTGGCGGGAGACAATGAGCAGTTCTTC. The encoded protein is CATSRVAGDNEQFF.

The J gene is TRBJ2-5, the V gene TRBV4-3; 8 bases align to TRBD2. Germline assignment: CDR1 LGHNA and CDR2 YSLEER. The CDR3 is 18 residues long. With V trimmed by 0 bases and J by 4 bases, 13 bases remained unmatched. CDR3 sequence (DNA): TGCGCCAGCAGCCAAGATCCCACAGCGGGAGATAACCCAGAGACCCAGTACTTC. This encodes CASSQDPTAGDNPETQYF.

The chain combines TRBV27 with TRBJ1-5; 7 bases match TRBD1. CDR3 length: 17 residues. V was pared by 0 bases and J by 4 bases, with 9 bases of the junction left unmatched. Germline V CDR1 and CDR2: MNHEY, SMNVEV (reference sequence). The CDR3 protein is CASSLSTPGQKNQPQHF. The DNA for the CDR3 is TGTGCCAGCAGTTTATCGACGCCGGGACAGAAAAATCAGCCCCAGCATTTT.

The gene calls are TRBV30 and TRBJ1-4; D ambiguous. CDR3 length: 18 amino acids. Germline V lookup: CDR1 GTSNPN, CDR2 SVGIG (reference sequence). Trimming stripped 0 bases from V and 2 bases from J, with 19 bases between. CDR3 coding DNA: TGTGCCTGGAGTGTACCCGGGCCTACGGGGTCGACTAATGAAAAACTGTTTTTT. Its translation: CAWSVPGPTGSTNEKLFF.

The V gene is TRBV27, the J gene TRBJ1-5; no clear D. V lost 3 bases and J lost 2, with 8 bases in between. CDR1 and CDR2 from the germline V gene are MNHEY and SMNVEV (reference sequence). The CDR3 consists of 14 residues. The CDR3 region is CASSFEPGNQPQHF. The CDR3 nucleotides read TGTGCCAGCAGTTTCGAGCCGGGCAATCAGCCCCAGCATTTT.